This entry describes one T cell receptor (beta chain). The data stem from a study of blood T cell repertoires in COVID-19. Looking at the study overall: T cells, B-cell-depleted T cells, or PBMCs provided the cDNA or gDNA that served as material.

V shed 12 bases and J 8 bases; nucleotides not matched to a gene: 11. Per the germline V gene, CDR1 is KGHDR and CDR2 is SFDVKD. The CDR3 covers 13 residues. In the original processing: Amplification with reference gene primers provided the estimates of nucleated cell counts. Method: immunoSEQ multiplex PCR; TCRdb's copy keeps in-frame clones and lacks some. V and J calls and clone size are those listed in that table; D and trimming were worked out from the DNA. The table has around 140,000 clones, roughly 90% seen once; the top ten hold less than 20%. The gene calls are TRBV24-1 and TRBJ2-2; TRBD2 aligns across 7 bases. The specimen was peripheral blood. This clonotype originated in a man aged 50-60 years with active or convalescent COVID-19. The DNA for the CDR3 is TGTGCCGTAGGGCGGGGGATTCGTGGGGAGCTGTTTTTT. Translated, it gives CAVGRGIRGELFF.